These T cell receptor beta chains were read from a single sample in a study of control samples from healthy donors and cancer patients. Measured with immunoSEQ multiplex PCR; TCRdb has only the in-frame clones, and not every one. The sample holds some 140,000 clones, around 95% seen once. The specimen was blood. The receptors originated from a man aged 35 to 55 in good health. CDR3s include the opening cysteine and the closing phenylalanine or tryptophan. A D gene is named only where the DNA matches it firmly. Size is omitted from some rows. Given values are once, few, many or a class for expanded clones.

v_gene	abundance	d_gene	j_gene	len	CDR3nt	CDR3aa
TRBV7-8	-	-	TRBJ1-5	15	TGTGCCAGCAGCCCCAGCGGGGGGTTCAATCAGCCCCAGCATTTT	CASSPSGGFNQPQHF
TRBV6-1	-	-	TRBJ1-2	14	TGTGCCAGCAGTGAATGGCAGGGGTCGTTGGGCTACACCTTC	CASSEWQGSLGYTF
TRBV11-2	once	TRBD2	TRBJ2-2	15	TGTGCCAGCAGCTTAAGAACTAGCGGGGGTTCTGAGCTGTTTTTT	CASSLRTSGGSELFF
TRBV6-2/TRBV6-3	once	-	TRBJ1-2	14	TGTGCCAGCAGTTACTCAGGGGCGACGGGCGGCTACACCTTC	CASSYSGATGGYTF
TRBV7-2	-	-	TRBJ2-3	13	TGTGCCAGCAGCTTTCTGCCTCCGGATACGCAGTATTTT	CASSFLPPDTQYF
TRBV5-1	-	TRBD1	TRBJ1-4	14	TGCGCCAGCAGCCGAGGACAGGGGAATGAAAAACTGTTTTTT	CASSRGQGNEKLFF
TRBV4-1	-	-	TRBJ1-4	14	TGCGCCAGCAGCCAGGGCCGCCCTAATGAAAAACTGTTTTTT	CASSQGRPNEKLFF
TRBV24-1	-	TRBD1	TRBJ1-5	14	TGTGCCACCAAACAGGGGGAAGGCAATCAGCCCCAGCATTTT	CATKQGEGNQPQHF
TRBV13	-	-	TRBJ1-6	16	TGTGCCAGCAGCTTAGGGGGAGGGGGCTATAATTCACCCCTCCACTTT	CASSLGGGGYNSPLHF
TRBV6-5	-	-	TRBJ1-3	14	TGTGCCAGCAGCCCCTCGGGCGCGGGAAACACCATATATTTT	CASSPSGAGNTIYF
TRBV5-6	-	-	TRBJ1-6	14	TGTGCCAGCAGCTTGAGATACTATAATTCACCCCTCCACTTT	CASSLRYYNSPLHF
TRBV9	-	-	TRBJ2-6	16	TGTGCCAGCAGCTCACGGGCCGGATCTGGGGCCAACGTCCTGACTTTC	CASSSRAGSGANVLTF
TRBV3-1/TRBV3-2	-	-	TRBJ2-5	15	TGTGCCAGCAGCCTTCACAGGGTTGGCGGAGAGACCCAGTACTTC	CASSLHRVGGETQYF
TRBV6-5	-	-	TRBJ1-2	14	TGTGCCATGCCTGGGGACTCCAGCATCCGGGGCTACACCTTC	CAMPGDSSIRGYTF
TRBV18	-	TRBD2	TRBJ2-7	13	TGTGCCAGCTCACCCACGGGGGGGTACGAGCAGTACTTC	CASSPTGGYEQYF
TRBV7-9	-	-	TRBJ1-2	15	TGTGCCAGCAGCTTAGGAGGGACACGGCTTGGGGGCTACACCTTC	CASSLGGTRLGGYTF
TRBV10-1	-	-	TRBJ2-1	14	TGCGCCAGCAGTGAGTCGGGGGTAAACAATGAGCAGTTCTTC	CASSESGVNNEQFF
TRBV6-2/TRBV6-3	-	-	TRBJ1-4	11	TGTGCCAGCAGCGGACATGAAAAACTGTTTTTT	CASSGHEKLFF
TRBV19	-	-	TRBJ2-1	13	TGTGCCAGTAGTATCGGGGCCCAGAATGAGCAGTTCTTC	CASSIGAQNEQFF
TRBV5-6	-	-	TRBJ1-4	14	TGTGCCAGCAGCCCCGGACAGAGCTATGAAAAACTGTTTTTT	CASSPGQSYEKLFF
TRBV3-1/TRBV3-2	once	-	TRBJ1-2	14	TGTGCCAGCAACCTGGGAGGTGCTAACTATGGCTACACCTTC	CASNLGGANYGYTF
TRBV7-3	-	TRBD2	TRBJ2-5	15	TGTGCCAGCAGCTTAGGATCGGGAGGGAAAGAGACCCAGTACTTC	CASSLGSGGKETQYF
TRBV15	-	TRBD2	TRBJ2-1	15	TGTGCCACCAGCAGAGACCAGCGGGGGGGTTATGAGCAGTTCTTC	CATSRDQRGGYEQFF
TRBV9	-	-	TRBJ1-5	12	TGTGCCAGCAGCGTATATCAAGAACTCCAGCATTTT	CASSVYQELQHF
TRBV4-1	once	TRBD2	TRBJ2-1	15	TGCGCCAGCGACCTAGCGGGGGAGGATTACAATGAGCAGTTCTTC	CASDLAGEDYNEQFF
TRBV28	-	-	TRBJ2-3	15	TGTGCCAGCAGTTTTGGAGGGGTGAAGGAGGATACGCAGTATTTT	CASSFGGVKEDTQYF
TRBV7-9	-	TRBD1	TRBJ2-7	15	TGTGCCAGCAGCACCACGACAGGGGGTAGGTACGAGCAGTACTTC	CASSTTTGGRYEQYF
TRBV25-1	-	TRBD1	TRBJ1-6	11	TGTGCCAGTTCCACAGGGGGACCCCTCCACTTT	CASSTGGPLHF
TRBV7-9	-	-	TRBJ2-1	15	TGTGCCAGCTGGGGCCCCTCAGATACCTACAATGAGCAGTTCTTC	CASWGPSDTYNEQFF
TRBV9	-	-	TRBJ1-1	17	TGTGCCAGCAGCGTAGAGGGAGGGGTAGGGATGAACACTGAAGCTTTCTTT	CASSVEGGVGMNTEAFF
TRBV7-6	-	-	TRBJ1-5	17	TGTGCCAGCAGCCCAGAATCAAGACAGAATAGCAATCAGCCCCAGCATTTT	CASSPESRQNSNQPQHF
TRBV28	-	-	TRBJ1-1	16	TGTGCCAGCAGTTTCCTAACCCCGGGTGGAGGGGCTGAAGCTTTCTTT	CASSFLTPGGGAEAFF
TRBV3-1/TRBV3-2	-	-	TRBJ2-7	13	TGTGCCAGCTCCCGGGCAGCCCCCTACGAGCAGTACTTC	CASSRAAPYEQYF
TRBV3-1/TRBV3-2	-	-	TRBJ1-4	15	TGTGCCAGCAGCCAAATGGGATCAGGGCGCGTAAAACTGTTTTTT	CASSQMGSGRVKLFF
TRBV5-1	once	-	TRBJ1-3	14	TGCGCCAGCAGCTTGGCCAATTCTGGAAACACCATATATTTT	CASSLANSGNTIYF
TRBV19	once	-	TRBJ1-1	16	TGTGCCAGTAGTATAGTGTGGGGGGGGCAGGCCGTCGAAGCTTTCTTT	CASSIVWGGQAVEAFF
TRBV20-1	-	TRBD1	TRBJ2-5	14	TGCAGTGCTAGTGCCAGGGGGCAAAAGAAGACCCAGTACTTC	CSASARGQKKTQYF
TRBV3-1/TRBV3-2	-	TRBD1	TRBJ1-4	15	TGTGCCAGCAGCCCTGGGACAGTTCCAGATGAAAAACTGTTTTTT	CASSPGTVPDEKLFF
TRBV14	-	-	TRBJ2-1	14	TGTGCCAGCAGCCAATCGACAGGATTTAGAAGGCAGTTCTTC	CASSQSTGFRRQFF
TRBV24-1	-	TRBD2	TRBJ2-1	17	TGTGCCACCAGTCACGGGGGTGGCGGGGGGTTATACAATGAGCAGTTCTTC	CATSHGGGGGLYNEQFF
TRBV5-1	-	-	TRBJ2-6	17	TGCGCCAGCAGCTTGGATTGGAGGGGAACTGGGGCCAACGTCCTGACTTTC	CASSLDWRGTGANVLTF
TRBV7-9	-	-	TRBJ2-6	16	TGTGCCAGCAGCTTTTACAGAAGCTCTGGGGCCAACGTCCTGACTTTC	CASSFYRSSGANVLTF
TRBV5-1	-	TRBD2	TRBJ2-3	14	TGCGCCAGCAGCCCCGGGACTAGCGGGGGCTCGCAGTATTTT	CASSPGTSGGSQYF
TRBV11-2	-	-	TRBJ2-7	14	TGTGCCAGCAGCGGAGGGTTGGGACCCTACGAGCAGTACTTC	CASSGGLGPYEQYF
TRBV6-6	-	TRBD1	TRBJ1-1	16	TGTGCCAGCAACCCGGGACAGGGAGGTGGGAACACTGAAGCTTTCTTT	CASNPGQGGGNTEAFF
TRBV5-1	-	TRBD1	TRBJ1-1	13	TGCGCCAGCAGCTACAGGGGGGCCACTGAAGCTTTCTTT	CASSYRGATEAFF
TRBV19	-	TRBD2	TRBJ2-5	15	TGTGCCAGTAGTATCAGCGGGGCAAAGCGAGAGACCCAGTACTTC	CASSISGAKRETQYF
TRBV28	-	TRBD1	TRBJ1-4	16	TGTGCCAGCAGTTTAATGGCCGGGACAGGGGATGAAAAACTGTTTTTT	CASSLMAGTGDEKLFF
TRBV6-5	-	-	TRBJ1-5	14	TGTGCCAGCAGTCCAGGGTCTAGCAATCAGCCCCAGCATTTT	CASSPGSSNQPQHF
TRBV7-2	once	-	TRBJ1-1	13	TGTGCCAGCAGCTTAAAGGTGAACACTGAAGCTTTCTTT	CASSLKVNTEAFF
TRBV6-5	-	TRBD1	TRBJ1-1	14	TGTGCCAGCAGTCGGACAGGGGGGAGCACTGAAGCTTTCTTT	CASSRTGGSTEAFF
TRBV5-5	-	-	TRBJ1-2	14	TGTGCCAGCAGCTCATATGTTGGGGGCACGGGCTACACCTTC	CASSSYVGGTGYTF
TRBV19	-	TRBD1	TRBJ1-1	13	TGTGCCAGTAGTTTTAACAGGGGAGGTGAAGCTTTCTTT	CASSFNRGGEAFF
TRBV4-1	-	-	TRBJ2-2	16	TGCGCCAGCAGGAGACGGGACAACGAGGGTAACGGGGAGCTGTTTTTT	CASRRRDNEGNGELFF
TRBV27	-	-	TRBJ2-7	12	TGTGCCAGCGGTGAGGGCAGGGAAGAGCAGTACTTC	CASGEGREEQYF
TRBV7-2	-	-	TRBJ1-2	12	TGTGCCAGCAGCTCCCAGTACTATGGCTACACCTTC	CASSSQYYGYTF
TRBV6-6	-	-	TRBJ2-6	15	TGTGCCAGCAGTTACAGTCGCTCTGGGGCCAACGTCCTGACTTTC	CASSYSRSGANVLTF
TRBV7-9	-	-	TRBJ1-1	13	TGTGCCAGCACAATCCCGGTGTCCACTGAAGCTTTCTTT	CASTIPVSTEAFF
TRBV24-1	-	TRBD1	TRBJ1-1	15	TGTGCCACCAGAGGGACAGGGGGTTGGAACACTGAAGCTTTCTTT	CATRGTGGWNTEAFF
TRBV7-9	-	-	TRBJ1-2	13	TGTGCCAGCAGCCCTCAAACCCGTTCAGGCTACACCTTC	CASSPQTRSGYTF